Listed below are T cell receptor beta chains from one sample, sequenced in a study of response to subunit inactivated influenza vaccine. TCRdb re-called the RT-PCR reads with MiXCR, one entry per CDR3 protein. The table has 150,000 to 200,000 distinct CDR3 sequences, about an eighth seen once; the top ten hold around 32%. The same data also contributed to another study, on T cells expressing NK-cell markers.

The sample here was CD8+ T cells sorted from PBMCs, taken 11 to 12 days after vaccination. These receptors all stem from a man in his fifties or sixties who received an inactivated influenza vaccine. The CDR3 runs from the conserved cysteine through the conserved F or W.

V gene,J gene,CDR3 protein
TRBV7-6,TRBJ1-1,CASTPGGRTEAFF
TRBV9,TRBJ1-1,CASSAYRQGHTEAFF
TRBV20-1,TRBJ2-7,CSASWGPEQYF
TRBV14,TRBJ2-1,CASSQLAGGLRNEQFF
TRBV24-1,TRBJ2-1,CAFGPRGNNEQFF
TRBV21-1,TRBJ1-5,CASSKAVRVNSNQPQHF
TRBV12-3/TRBV12-4,TRBJ2-1,CASSLKARGLNEQFF
TRBV4-3,TRBJ2-5,CASSRTWQWAGETQYF
TRBV4-1,TRBJ2-1,CASSDPSGTEQFF
TRBV11-2,TRBJ1-1,CASSSRPVMNTEAFF
TRBV7-8,TRBJ2-7,CASSDRLAGAYEQYF
TRBV20-1,TRBJ2-2,CSARRREAGTGELFF
TRBV11-2,TRBJ2-2,CASSLGDSPGELFF
TRBV3-1,TRBJ2-3,CASSQFRMTDTQYF
TRBV11-2,TRBJ2-4,CASSPGGYRVEAKNIQYF
TRBV12-3/TRBV12-4,TRBJ2-5,CASSAHQGEKQETQYF
TRBV24-1,TRBJ2-1,CATSDLGGRAYEQFF
TRBV6-1,TRBJ2-2,CASSPSGGSTGELFF
TRBV9,TRBJ2-1,CASSHGLGGEQFF
TRBV7-9,TRBJ2-5,CASSIPLGAVQETQYF
TRBV24-1,TRBJ1-2,CATSDLQAGVYGYTF
TRBV6-2/TRBV6-3,TRBJ2-7,CASTPPVPNRDRGWAYEQYF
TRBV14,TRBJ2-3,CASSQVGAVYIADTQYF
TRBV27,TRBJ1-5,CASSIGQGYQPQHF
TRBV10-3,TRBJ2-2,CAISESDSGRRNTGELFF
TRBV7-9,TRBJ2-5,CASSGTSGGETQYF
TRBV4-2,TRBJ2-7,CASSQGGGRSYEQYF
TRBV4-3,TRBJ2-1,CASSPGLAGTEQFF
TRBV13,TRBJ1-1,CASSPQHDMNTEAFF
TRBV16,TRBJ2-7,CASSQSFEGTYEQYF
TRBV9,TRBJ2-1,CASSVWLAGNNEQFF
TRBV7-9,TRBJ2-7,CASSGVNSYEQYF
TRBV29-1,TRBJ2-2,CSVPTGGETGELFF
TRBV7-9,TRBJ2-3,CASSLSQGVKDPDTQYF
TRBV3-1,TRBJ2-6,CASSQDIGTGASVLTF
TRBV7-9,TRBJ1-1,CASSLVGRGRGAEAFF
TRBV28,TRBJ2-7,CASSFLVGAWEQYF
TRBV4-3,TRBJ2-7,CASSQDIGTGLYEQYF
TRBV4-3,TRBJ2-1,CASSQEPRTGVWGGQFF
TRBV27,TRBJ2-7,CASSPLGAGESYEQYF